This passage covers 30 T cell receptor beta chains from one sample sequenced in a study of early T cells in non-severe SARS-CoV-2 infection. TCRdb recomputed calls from the 5' RACE reads with MiXCR, one row per CDR3 protein. The sample carries 55,000 to 65,000 distinct CDR3 sequences, 8.5% to 10% recorded once. Source material: whole blood. The receptors were gathered from an adult who was a healthcare worker with PCR-confirmed SARS-CoV-2 infection or an uninfected control (not recorded which).

This clonotype has ten or more counts. The chain couples TRBV6-1 to TRBJ2-1; D is unclear. Trimming stripped 2 bases from V and 0 bases from J, with 8 bases between. The CDR3 spans 15 residues. Germline CDR1 is MNHNS and CDR2 is SASEGT. CDR3 sequence (DNA): TGTGCCAGCAGTGAATTTCCCTACTCCTACAATGAGCAGTTCTTC. This encodes CASSEFPYSYNEQFF.

The CDR3 protein is CASNQGDTLQETQYF. For the CDR3, the DNA is TGTGCCAGCAACCAGGGGGACACCCTTCAAGAGACCCAGTACTTC. The J gene is TRBJ2-5, the V gene TRBV11-2; 7 nucleotides line up with TRBD1. The CDR3 length is 15 residues. CDR1 is SGHAT and CDR2 is FQNNGV in the germline V gene. Germline trimming cut 7 bases from V and 2 bases from J; bases unmatched to any gene: 10. The full variable domain, with the rest looked up from reference TRBV11-2 and TRBJ2-5, is EAGVAQSPRYKIIEKRQSVAFWCNPISGHATLYWYQQILGQGPKLLIQFQNNGVVDDSQLPKDRFSAERLKGVDSTLKIQPAKLEDSAVYLCASNQGDTLQETQYFGPGTRLLVL.

This clonotype was observed a few times. This CDR3 is CASSLRSGNTGELFF. In nucleotides, the CDR3 is TGTGCCAGCAGCTTAAGAAGCGGCAACACCGGGGAGCTGTTTTTT. The gene calls are TRBV7-2 and TRBJ2-2; a weak D match, TRBD2 (5 bases). The CDR3 loop spans 15 amino acids. From germline, CDR1 is SGHTA and CDR2 FQGNSA. The V end lost 2 bases, the J end lost 2 bases, and 9 bases lay between the germline ends. The whole variable domain, remainder taken from reference TRBV7-2 and TRBJ2-2, is GAGVSQSPSNKVTEKGKDVELRCDPISGHTALYWYRQSLGQGLEFLIYFQGNSAPDKSGLPSDRFSAERTGGSVSTLTIQRTQQEDSAVYLCASSLRSGNTGELFFGEGSRLTVL.

This clonotype has ten or more counts. The CDR3 DNA reads as TGTGCCAGCAGTTACTCGACAGGGGTCTATAATTCACCCCTCCACTTT. Translated: CASSYSTGVYNSPLHF. The chain couples TRBV6-6 to TRBJ1-6; TRBD1 matches at 8 bases. With 0 bases clipped from V and 3 bases from J, the junction kept 1 base outside the gene matches. This CDR3 is 16 amino acids long. From germline, CDR1 is MNHNY and CDR2 SVGAGI (reference sequence).

This clonotype occurred many times. V usage is TRBV5-1 and J usage is TRBJ2-7; D is undetermined. V was clipped by 6 bases and J by 3 bases, with 13 bases between them. CDR1 is SGHRS, CDR2 YFSETQ, per germline. The CDR3 length is 13 residues. CDR3 sequence reads: CASMLSTGYEQYF. Here the CDR3 DNA reads TGCGCCAGCATGCTTAGTACGGGCTACGAGCAGTACTTC.

The chain carries TRBV7-9 and TRBJ2-3, with 10 positions matching TRBD2. The germline gives CDR1 SEHNR, CDR2 FQNEAQ (reference sequence). This CDR3 is built from 15 residues. J was trimmed by 0 bases and V by 6 bases; bases with no gene match: 3. The CDR3 bases are TGTGCCAGCAGTGTAGCGGGAGGTAGCACAGATACGCAGTATTTT. This codes for CASSVAGGSTDTQYF.

The chain employs TRBV9 and TRBJ1-2; the D is unclear. The CDR3 runs to 15 residues. V lost 4 bases and J lost 8, with 21 bases in between. CDR1 SGDLS and CDR2 YYNGEE come from the germline V gene. CDR3 in DNA: TGTGCCAGCAGCACCCGACCGGACGGTCTTCAGGGCTACACCTTC. Its translation is CASSTRPDGLQGYTF.

This clonotype occurred many times. This sequence joins TRBV11-2 and TRBJ1-2; no firm D call. The V end was cut by 4 bases, the J end by 2 bases, with 11 bases between. This CDR3 contains 14 residues. The V gene's germline CDR1 is SGHAT and CDR2 FQNNGV. CDR3 DNA sequence: TGTGCCAGCAGCTCCCGGACTGGAAACTATGGCTACACCTTC. Translating gives CASSSRTGNYGYTF.

This sequence joins TRBV15 and TRBJ2-1, with D perhaps being TRBD1 or TRBD2 (5 bases each). Germline CDR1 is LNHNV and CDR2 is YYDKDF (reference sequence). V was trimmed by 0 bases and J by 7 bases, leaving 7 bases between them. This CDR3 has 13 residues. As DNA, the CDR3 is TGTGCCACCAGCAGAGAGGGGGAGAATGAGCAGTTCTTC. It encodes CATSREGENEQFF.

This clonotype was counted at least ten times. The chain uses TRBV5-6 and TRBJ2-7; weak D call: TRBD2 (6 bases). The CDR3 extends over 18 amino acids. Germline CDR1 and CDR2: SGHDT and YYEEEE. V was trimmed by 0 bases and J by 0 bases, leaving 19 bases between them. The CDR3 bases are TGTGCCAGCAGCTTGGGGTTTAGCGGAGGCCTTAGCTCCTACGAGCAGTACTTC. Its protein product is CASSLGFSGGLSSYEQYF. Full variable domain (missing parts from reference TRBV5-6 and TRBJ2-7): DAGVTQSPTHLIKTRGQQVTLRCSPKSGHDTVSWYQQALGQGPQFIFQYYEEEERQRGNFPDRFSGHQFPNYSSELNVNALLLGDSALYLCASSLGFSGGLSSYEQYFGPGTRLTVT.

Many counts were recorded for this clonotype. The V and J genes are TRBV9 and TRBJ1-1; unclear D gene. Germline V gene sequence: CDR1 SGDLS, CDR2 YYNGEE. V was pared by 2 bases and J by 4 bases, with 9 bases between. The CDR3 spans 13 residues. The CDR3 nucleotides are TGTGCCAGCAGCGTGCTGGGTGCCACTGAAGCTTTCTTT. Protein sequence: CASSVLGATEAFF. The full variable domain, completed using reference TRBV9 and TRBJ1-1, is DSGVTQTPKHLITATGQRVTLRCSPRSGDLSVYWYQQSLDQGLQFLIQYYNGEERAKGNILERFSAQQFPDLHSELNLSSLELGDSALYFCASSVLGATEAFFGQGTRLTVV.

In this sample, this clonotype turned up a few times. The rearrangement links TRBV29-1 to TRBJ1-2; D unclear. Germline loops: CDR1 SQVTM, CDR2 ANQGSEA. The CDR3 runs 13 residues. Trimming took 6 bases from V and 4 from J, leaving 15 bases between them. The CDR3: CSVELFSTYGYTF. The CDR3 DNA reads as TGCAGCGTCGAGCTATTTTCAACCTATGGCTACACCTTC.

This clonotype was recorded at least ten times. V and J are TRBV7-9 and TRBJ2-3, with 8 nucleotides matching TRBD1. V shed 5 bases and J 4 bases; nucleotides not matched to a gene: 8. The CDR3 runs 15 residues. CDR1 and CDR2 (germline): SEHNR, FQNEAQ (reference sequence). The CDR3 bases are TGTGCCAGCAGCCCCGACAGGGGTGCGGCAGATACGCAGTATTTT. This sequence encodes CASSPDRGAADTQYF.

This clonotype was seen ten or more times. This chain joins TRBV20-1 and TRBJ2-1; D remains unclear. The germline gives CDR1 DFQATT, CDR2 SNEGSKA (reference sequence). The germline V and J ends were trimmed by 4 bases and 6 bases, with 16 bases remaining between them. The CDR3 runs to 14 residues. CDR3 DNA: TGCAGTGCTACCGACCCTAGAGGCTTCAATGAGCAGTTCTTC. It translates to CSATDPRGFNEQFF.

This clonotype occurred many times. The chain employs TRBV5-1 and TRBJ1-4; 7 positions match TRBD1. Germline trimming cut 7 bases from V and 5 bases from J; bases unmatched to any gene: 8. The germline CDR1 and CDR2 sequences are SGHRS and YFSETQ. The CDR3 has 14 amino acids. The CDR3 DNA sequence: TGCGCCAGCGGCCGCGACAGGGAAAATGAAAAACTGTTTTTT. This gives the protein CASGRDRENEKLFF.

In its sample, this clonotype was seen many times. This chain links TRBV20-1 with TRBJ2-6, with D perhaps being TRBD1 or TRBD2 (5 bases each). Trimming removed 6 bases from V and 3 bases from J, with 12 bases in between. Germline CDR1 is DFQATT and CDR2 is SNEGSKA (reference sequence). The CDR3 is 14 residues long. CDR3 amino acids: CSALGDGGANVLTF. CDR3 DNA sequence: TGCAGTGCCCTAGGGGACGGTGGGGCCAACGTCCTGACTTTC.

This clonotype was counted at least ten times. J is TRBJ2-5 and V is TRBV6-1, with 7 nucleotides matching TRBD1. Germline V gene data show CDR1 as MNHNS and CDR2 as SASEGT. The CDR3 loop spans 13 amino acids. J gave up 7 bases and V 7 bases, and 9 bases lay outside the gene matches. As DNA, the CDR3 is TGTGCCAGCAAGACAGGGATCGCGGGGACCCAGTACTTC. Translating gives CASKTGIAGTQYF.

The table lists this clonotype with many counts. V usage is TRBV29-1 and J usage is TRBJ2-7; 9 positions agree with TRBD2. V shed 3 bases and J 6 bases; nucleotides not matched to a gene: 15. Germline loops: CDR1 SQVTM, CDR2 ANQGSEA. There are 16 residues in the CDR3. The CDR3 coding sequence is TGCAGCGTTGATGCGGGGGGCTTAGCGGGAGCTTCCGAGCAGTACTTC. Its protein product is CSVDAGGLAGASEQYF.

V gene TRBV4-2 combines with J gene TRBJ2-1; 16 nucleotides line up with TRBD2. This CDR3 is built from 16 residues. J gave up 9 bases and V 4 bases, and 6 bases lay outside the gene matches. Germline V CDR1 and CDR2: LGHNA, YNFKEQ. The CDR3 coding sequence is TGTGCCAGCAGCCTCGGGACTAGCGGGAGGGGAAGTGAGCAGTTCTTC. The encoded protein is CASSLGTSGRGSEQFF.

V and J are TRBV5-1 and TRBJ1-1, with a possible D match to TRBD1 (5 bases). V was clipped by 4 bases and J by 3 bases, with 10 bases between them. The CDR3 is made up of 13 amino acids. Germline CDR1 SGHRS, CDR2 YFSETQ. The CDR3 is CASSGSGYTEAFF. The CDR3 nucleotides read TGCGCCAGCAGCGGTTCAGGGTACACTGAAGCTTTCTTT.

Of note for this clonotype: One base away lies a much larger clone, so this may be a sequencing read error. The gene calls are TRBV6-5 and TRBJ2-2; the D is unclear. Per germline, CDR1 MNHEY and CDR2 SVGAGI. The CDR3 has 16 residues. The ends were cut back, 6 bases at V and 3 bases at J, with 17 bases in the middle. Here the CDR3 reads CASRTIVGRDTGELFF. DNA of the CDR3: TGTGCCAGCAGAACGATAGTGGGCCGGGACACCGGGGAGCTGTTTTTT.

This clonotype occurred many times. The chain couples TRBV7-2 to TRBJ2-2; unclear D gene. Trimming shortened V by 1 base and J by 2 bases, and 5 bases separated the two germline ends. Germline CDR1 is SGHTA and CDR2 is FQGNSA. This CDR3 has 14 amino acids. CDR3 nucleotide sequence: TGTGCCAGCAGCTTAGGAAGAAACACCGGGGAGCTGTTTTTT. Translated: CASSLGRNTGELFF.

This clonotype was counted a few times. The chain links TRBV7-9 to TRBJ2-1; 8 nucleotides agree with TRBD2. The CDR3 length is 16 residues. V shed 1 base and J 4 bases; nucleotides not matched to a gene: 6. Germline-derived CDR1 and CDR2 are SEHNR and FQNEAQ (reference sequence). CDR3 coding DNA: TGTGCCAGCAGCTTAGGACTAGCGCGGGGATACAATGAGCAGTTCTTC. Amino acid sequence: CASSLGLARGYNEQFF.

A note on this clonotype: A much larger clone differs from this one at a single base, so this may be a read error. DNA for the CDR3: TGTGCCAGCAGCTTAGGTCGGGGTAGCGGGAGTAATGAGCAGTACTTC. Protein product: CASSLGRGSGSNEQYF. The chain recombines TRBV7-2 with TRBJ2-5; 9 bases align to TRBD2. This CDR3 contains 16 residues. From germline, CDR1 is SGHTA and CDR2 FQGNSA. Trimming cost V 1 base and J 11 bases; bases outside gene matches: 14.

The V gene is TRBV29-1, the J gene TRBJ2-5; TRBD1 might be the D (5 bases). The germline V gene has CDR1 SQVTM and CDR2 ANQGSEA. V dropped 5 bases and J dropped 3 bases, with 10 bases sitting between them. This CDR3 region has 12 residues. DNA of the CDR3: TGCAGCGTTCGGGTAGGGGAAGAGACCCAGTACTTC. As protein: CSVRVGEETQYF. The full variable domain, in which reference TRBV29-1 and TRBJ2-5 provide the parts outside the CDR3, is SAVISQKPSRDICQRGTSLTIQCQVDSQVTMMFWYRQQPGQSLTLIATANQGSEATYESGFVIDKFPISRPNLTFSTLTVSNMSPEDSSIYLCSVRVGEETQYFGPGTRLLVL.

In its sample, this clonotype was seen many times. The chain carries TRBV5-6 and TRBJ2-2; 7 bases align to TRBD1. CDR3 length: 14 residues. After removal of 3 bases from V and 3 bases from J, the junction contained 2 bases not matched to a gene. Germline V CDR1 and CDR2: SGHDT, YYEEEE. For the CDR3, the DNA is TGTGCCAGCAGCTCCACAGGGGACACCGGGGAGCTGTTTTTT. Its translation is CASSSTGDTGELFF.

This clonotype was found a few times. The rearrangement joins TRBV11-2 to TRBJ1-5; TRBD1 might be the D (5 bases). The CDR3 length is 15 residues. The V gene lost 5 bases and the J gene lost 0 bases, with 11 bases spanning the gap. Germline V gene data show CDR1 as SGHAT and CDR2 as FQNNGV. The CDR3 sequence is CASSLDSYSNQPQHF. CDR3 DNA: TGTGCCAGCAGCCTCGACAGCTATAGCAATCAGCCCCAGCATTTT.

This clonotype was found a few times. V is TRBV4-1 and J is TRBJ1-4, with 9 bases lining up with TRBD1. The CDR3 totals 15 residues. V lost 5 bases and J lost 8; bases outside the gene matches: 9. Germline assignment: CDR1 MGHRA and CDR2 YSYEKL. The CDR3 DNA reads as TGCGCCAGCAGCTCCGGGGACAGGGAAGGGGAAAAACTGTTTTTT. Protein sequence: CASSSGDREGEKLFF.

This clonotype has more than one count but fewer than ten. J is TRBJ2-7 and V is TRBV9; D call uncertain. Per germline, CDR1 SGDLS and CDR2 YYNGEE. The V end lost 0 bases, the J end lost 6 bases, and 4 bases lay between the germline ends. This CDR3 comprises 11 residues. The chain's CDR3 is CASSVDGEQYF. DNA of the CDR3: TGTGCCAGCAGCGTAGACGGCGAGCAGTACTTC.

The V and J genes are TRBV20-1 and TRBJ2-7; 9 bases are shared with TRBD2. Looked up from germline, CDR1 is DFQATT and CDR2 is SNEGSKA (reference sequence). The CDR3 spans 12 residues. Germline trimming cut 3 bases from V and 5 bases from J; bases unmatched to any gene: 2. CDR3 nucleotides: TGCAGTGCTAGTGCGGGAGGGGACGAGCAGTACTTC. As protein: CSASAGGDEQYF.